This T cell receptor (beta chain) appears in the sequencing data of a study of T cell responses to AZD1222 COVID-19 vaccine. A note on this clone: Its antigen is currently unknown.

Trimming removed 0 bases at V and 12 bases at J, with 15 bases between. The CDR3 length is 13 residues. Study-wide findings and caveats: Spike-specific TCRs gained breadth and depth after people received two AZD1222 doses. Clonal diversity was possibly underestimated, and the donors were mostly white British, with more females. CD4 TCRs associated with vaccination spanned spike, dominating at 160-218 and 743-854.

Generated by immunoSEQ multiplex PCR, the TCRdb table keeps only in-frame clones and is missing some. The table lists some 200,000 clones, around 94% of them singletons. The receptor was derived from an adult who received the MenACWY meningococcal vaccine as a control. Material: peripheral blood, obtained 28 days after the second dose of the MenACWY control vaccine. This chain connects TRBV12-3 or TRBV12-4 to TRBJ2-7; D tentatively reads TRBD1 or TRBD2 (5 bases each). CDR3 sequence (DNA): TGTGCCAGCAGTTTAGCGCTGGGGGAAGGGATGTACTTC. Translated, it gives CASSLALGEGMYF.